A single sample is the source of the 10 T cell receptor beta chains below, sequenced in a study of identical twins. From the 5' RACE reads, TCRdb called clonotypes with MiXCR, one entry per CDR3 protein. The sample shows about 810,000 distinct CDR3 sequences, more than 9% of them seen only once. The data were also submitted as part of a second study, on yellow fever vaccine responses in identical twins.

The sequenced material came from PBMCs. The receptor set was obtained from a woman under 30 in good health.

The rearrangement links TRBV20-1 to TRBJ1-1, with 8 positions matching TRBD1. Unmatched junction bases numbered 7, after V lost 3 bases and J lost 4 bases. This CDR3 is 14 amino acids long. The germline V gene encodes CDR1 DFQATT and CDR2 SNEGSKA (reference sequence). CDR3: CSASRTGSGTEAFF. CDR3 bases: TGCAGTGCTAGCAGGACAGGGTCCGGCACTGAAGCTTTCTTT.

V usage is TRBV3-1 and J usage is TRBJ2-3, with a weak D call TRBD2 (6 bases). Germline values: CDR1 LGHDT, CDR2 YNNKEL (reference sequence). The CDR3 loop spans 16 amino acids. The V gene lost 1 base and the J gene lost 2 bases, with 13 bases spanning the gap. CDR3 amino acids: CASSQAPAGPTDTQYF. The CDR3 DNA reads as TGTGCCAGCAGCCAAGCACCGGCGGGGCCCACAGATACGCAGTATTTT.

This clonotype was seen a few times. The V call is TRBV7-9, the J call TRBJ2-2, with D maybe TRBD1 (5 bases). Germline assignment: CDR1 SEHNR and CDR2 FQNEAQ (reference sequence). The CDR3 length is 14 residues. V was shortened by 5 bases and J by 6 bases, with 13 bases between the two germline ends. The CDR3 DNA reads as TGTGCCAGCAGCCCCCAGGGTCTCGCCGGGGAGCTGTTTTTT. This gives the protein CASSPQGLAGELFF.

The chain recombines TRBV27 with TRBJ2-7, with TRBD2 identical over 8 bases. Germline V gene data show CDR1 as MNHEY and CDR2 as SMNVEV (reference sequence). Trimming cost V 5 bases and J 7 bases; bases outside gene matches: 13. The CDR3 covers 15 residues. DNA of the CDR3: TGTGCCAGCAGTACGGCCCCGGGTATAGCGGGGGAGCAGTACTTC. Protein sequence: CASSTAPGIAGEQYF.

This clonotype was seen only a few times. J is TRBJ1-5 and V is TRBV6-5; D perhaps matches TRBD1 (6 bases). Germline loops: CDR1 MNHEY, CDR2 SVGAGI. V was cut by 2 bases and J by 7 bases, with 18 bases left in between. CDR3 length: 16 residues. The CDR3 coding sequence is TGTGCCAGCAGTTACCCAGGACACAGGGTGGGGCAGCCCCAGCATTTT. This sequence encodes CASSYPGHRVGQPQHF.

This clonotype appeared a few times. The V and J genes are TRBV5-1 and TRBJ2-2; D is unclear. Germline V gene data show CDR1 as SGHRS and CDR2 as YFSETQ. Trimming cost V 4 bases and J 8 bases, with 12 bases left between them. This CDR3 is 13 amino acids long. In DNA form, the CDR3 reads TGCGCCAGCAGCGCAGACAACTCAGGGGAGCTGTTTTTT. Translated: CASSADNSGELFF.

There are many counts of this clonotype. The V call is TRBV4-1, the J call TRBJ1-1; perhaps TRBD1 as D (6 bases). V dropped 4 bases and J dropped 1 base, with 16 bases sitting between them. The CDR3 is 16 residues long. Germline loops: CDR1 MGHRA, CDR2 YSYEKL. CDR3 region: CASSPPGAGWNTEAFF. The CDR3 DNA is TGCGCCAGCAGCCCCCCGGGGGCAGGTTGGAACACTGAAGCTTTCTTT.

This chain connects TRBV29-1 to TRBJ2-7, with D perhaps matching TRBD1 (6 bases). The CDR3 consists of 11 residues. V was cut by 6 bases and J by 3 bases, with 9 bases left in between. Germline V CDR1 and CDR2: SQVTM, ANQGSEA. CDR3 amino acids: CSVEGDYEQYF. The CDR3 region has the DNA TGCAGCGTAGAGGGGGACTACGAGCAGTACTTC.

At least ten counts were recorded for this clonotype. This sequence joins TRBV15 and TRBJ1-6, with D perhaps TRBD1 (6 bases). In germline, CDR1 is LNHNV, CDR2 YYDKDF (reference sequence). There are 15 residues in the CDR3. Trimming took off 3 bases at V and 7 bases at J, with 13 bases between the two ends. CDR3 bases: TGTGCCACCAGCAGGAGGGGGGCCGGGAATTCACCCCTCCACTTT. Amino acid sequence: CATSRRGAGNSPLHF.

This chain joins TRBV29-1 and TRBJ1-3; 7 bases align to TRBD1. The J segment lost 0 bases and the V segment lost 7 bases, leaving 6 bases of the junction unmatched. This CDR3 is 14 amino acids long. Germline assignment: CDR1 SQVTM and CDR2 ANQGSEA. The CDR3 here is CSGKTGSSGNTIYF. DNA for the CDR3: TGCAGCGGAAAGACAGGGAGCTCTGGAAACACCATATATTTT.